This T cell receptor beta chain was retrieved from a study of T cells after yellow fever vaccination. The overall study: Fractions low in cell number were prepared with SMART-Seq v4 Ultra Low Input. General study findings and limits: A secondary response was less intense yet reached its peak sooner, at day 5 versus 15. Although most clonotypes did not, a small share appeared in both CD4 and CD8 compartments. Subsequent booster samples again held most clones from primary vaccination (96% CD4, roughly 90% CD8).

TCRdb redid the calling of the 5' RACE reads with MiXCR, one entry per CDR3 protein. This table holds 300,000 to 350,000 distinct CDR3 sequences, around 4.1% found once. J lost 2 bases, V lost 2 bases, and 3 bases had no gene match. CDR1 is SGHTA and CDR2 is FQGNSA in the germline V gene. The CDR3 length is 16 residues. The sample holds many counts of this clonotype. Its antigen remains unknown. This clonotype originated in a man between 18 and 29 years old who received the YFV17D yellow fever vaccine. The chain recombines TRBV7-2 with TRBJ2-2, with TRBD2 matching over 9 bases. The specimen comprised PBMCs, sampled 5 days after the yellow fever booster vaccination. As DNA, the CDR3 is TGTGCCAGCAGCTTATCTAGCGGGACAAACACCGGGGAGCTGTTTTTT. It codes for CASSLSSGTNTGELFF.